These 23 T cell receptor beta chains came from one sample sequenced in a study of human T cells and chemical hapten exposure. TCRdb ran MiXCR on the RACE reads and lists one entry per CDR3 protein. This table holds 100,000 to 150,000 distinct CDR3 sequences, roughly 9% found once. The time point was: healthy volunteer bleed at 2 weeks. Whole blood that had not been fractionated was the source of extracted total RNA. The material sequenced was whole blood. These receptors all come from a male donor in good health. Some clones in this sample may be carry-over from other donors' samples.

This clonotype has a handful of counts. The chain joins TRBV6-6 to TRBJ1-1; 9 bases match TRBD1. Germline V lookup: CDR1 MNHNY, CDR2 SVGAGI (reference sequence). The CDR3 is 16 residues long. Trimming removed 2 bases from V and 5 bases from J; junction bases left unmatched: 9. The CDR3 coding sequence is TGTGCCAGCAGTTACCTTAATACAGGGGGCGAGACTGAAGCTTTCTTT. Residues: CASSYLNTGGETEAFF.

This clonotype was counted only a few times. The CDR3 region has the DNA TGTGCCAGCAGCTCCTCTCCGGACACTGAAGCTTTCTTT. As protein: CASSSSPDTEAFF. The rearrangement links TRBV7-3 to TRBJ1-1; the D is unclear. Germline lookup yields CDR1 SGHTA and CDR2 FQGTGA. This CDR3 has 13 residues. Trimming pared 4 bases from V and 3 bases from J, leaving 9 bases between.

This clonotype was picked up many times. This rearrangement joins TRBV9 to TRBJ2-2; TRBD1 or TRBD2 may be the D gene (6 bases each). Germline V gene lookup returns CDR1 SGDLS and CDR2 YYNGEE. The CDR3 length is 16 residues. Between the trimmed V and J ends, which lost 4 bases and 0 bases, there was a span of 13 bases. CDR3 coding DNA: TGTGCCAGCAGCCCACCCGGGGGCGCGAACACCGGGGAGCTGTTTTTT. The encoded protein is CASSPPGGANTGELFF.

In this sample, this clonotype turned up many times. This chain uses TRBV12-3 or TRBV12-4 with TRBJ2-6; D remains unclear. V was trimmed by 8 bases and J by 3 bases, leaving 8 bases between them. This CDR3 contains 13 residues. In nucleotides, the CDR3 is TGTGCCAGCCTTCTGGGTGGGGCCAACGTCCTGACTTTC. Its translation: CASLLGGANVLTF.

The rearrangement uses TRBV6-2 or TRBV6-3 and TRBJ2-2; perhaps TRBD1 as D (7 bases). The germline CDR1 and CDR2 sequences are MNHEY and SVGEGT. The CDR3 spans 16 residues. V lost 1 base and J 5 bases, leaving 14 bases between the germline ends. The CDR3 region has the DNA TGTGCCAGCAGTTACTTCGTGGAGGGGGCGACCGGGGAGCTGTTTTTT. Translated, it gives CASSYFVEGATGELFF.

This sequence joins TRBV4-1 and TRBJ2-1; no clear D. Germline lookup yields CDR1 MGHRA and CDR2 YSYEKL. The CDR3 extends over 17 amino acids. Trimming left V 1 base short and J 6 bases short, with 19 bases between. Here the CDR3 reads CASSQVGVGQLRNEQFF. The CDR3 DNA reads TGCGCCAGCAGCCAAGTGGGTGTGGGCCAACTACGCAATGAGCAGTTCTTC.

The chain links TRBV29-1 to TRBJ2-7; D might be TRBD1 or TRBD2, each matching 6 bases. The V and J ends lost 3 bases and 3 bases respectively, with 18 bases between them. Germline CDR1 is SQVTM and CDR2 is ANQGSEA. This CDR3 comprises 15 residues. CDR3 in amino acids: CSVEYTGATFYEQYF. In DNA form, the CDR3 reads TGCAGCGTTGAGTACACGGGGGCCACCTTCTACGAGCAGTACTTC.

In this sample, this clonotype turned up a few times. The V call is TRBV7-9, the J call TRBJ1-4; possibly TRBD1 for D (5 bases). The CDR3 contains 13 residues. The germline V gene has CDR1 SEHNR and CDR2 FQNEAQ (reference sequence). V lost 5 bases to trimming and J lost 8 bases, with 12 bases between them. The DNA for the CDR3 is TGTGCCAGCAGCCGGGGGACCGGGGAAAAACTGTTTTTT. This encodes CASSRGTGEKLFF.

This clonotype occurred many times. The gene calls are TRBV3-1 and TRBJ1-2; a weak D match, TRBD1 (5 bases). There are 15 residues in the CDR3. The V end was cut by 0 bases, the J end by 2 bases, with 10 bases between. Germline assignment: CDR1 LGHDT and CDR2 YNNKEL (reference sequence). CDR3 residues: CASSQDRGPNYGYTF. The CDR3 bases are TGTGCCAGCAGCCAAGATCGGGGACCGAACTATGGCTACACCTTC.

The chain has TRBV5-1 and TRBJ1-1, with D perhaps TRBD1 (5 bases). The V end lost 2 bases, the J end lost 6 bases, and 17 bases lay between the germline ends. The CDR3 length is 15 residues. The germline V gene encodes CDR1 SGHRS and CDR2 YFSETQ. The CDR3 DNA reads TGCGCCAGCAGCTTTGGGGACCGGGGTGACGCTGAAGCTTTCTTT. This encodes CASSFGDRGDAEAFF.

The rearrangement links TRBV10-3 to TRBJ1-5; D uncertain. Trimming removed 6 bases from V and 0 bases from J, with 27 bases in between. Germline V CDR1 and CDR2: ENHRY, SYGVKD. This CDR3 has 20 residues. The CDR3 here is CAISAEYKLLGGNSNQPQHF. The CDR3 region has the DNA TGTGCCATCAGCGCGGAGTATAAATTGCTGGGAGGGAATAGCAATCAGCCCCAGCATTTT.

The genes are TRBV10-3 and TRBJ2-3; D remains ambiguous. CDR1 and CDR2 (germline): ENHRY, SYGVKD. The CDR3 is 13 amino acids. V shed 4 bases and J shed 0 bases, with 5 bases lying between them. CDR3 nucleotides: TGTGCCATCAGTGTAGATAGCACAGATACGCAGTATTTT. It codes for CAISVDSTDTQYF.

The rearrangement joins TRBV7-8 to TRBJ2-7; tentatively, D is TRBD2 (6 bases). V lost 0 bases to trimming and J lost 6 bases, with 6 bases between them. This CDR3 region has 12 residues. Germline V gene lookup returns CDR1 SGHVS and CDR2 FQNEAQ. The CDR3 reads CASSLAGGEQYF. Written as DNA, the CDR3 is TGTGCCAGCAGCTTAGCCGGGGGCGAGCAGTACTTC. Full variable domain (rest looked up from reference TRBV7-8 and TRBJ2-7): GAGVSQSPRYKVAKRGQDVALRCDPISGHVSLFWYQQALGQGPEFLTYFQNEAQLDKSGLPSDRFFAERPEGSVSTLKIQRTQQEDSAVYLCASSLAGGEQYFGPGTRLTVT.

In this sample, this clonotype turned up many times. The chain combines TRBV20-1 with TRBJ2-7; the D call may be TRBD1 or TRBD2 (6 bases each). Germline assignment: CDR1 DFQATT and CDR2 SNEGSKA (reference sequence). This CDR3 spans 13 amino acids. The ends were cut back, 3 bases at V and 3 bases at J, with 12 bases in the middle. The CDR3 region has the DNA TGCAGTGCTAGGGGACTGGACAGCTACGAGCAGTACTTC. This sequence encodes CSARGLDSYEQYF.

V usage is TRBV7-2 and J usage is TRBJ1-1; 7 bases fit TRBD1. V dropped 1 base and J dropped 5; count of bases not matched to a gene: 13. The germline V gene encodes CDR1 SGHTA and CDR2 FQGNSA. The CDR3 spans 17 residues. CDR3 loop: CASSLVAVNRGRTEAFF. The CDR3 coding sequence is TGTGCCAGCAGCTTAGTAGCGGTAAACAGGGGTCGTACTGAAGCTTTCTTT.

This clonotype was detected many times. The genes are TRBV5-1 and TRBJ1-1; a possible D gene is TRBD1 (5 bases). The CDR3 is 15 residues long. V was shortened by 4 bases and J by 4 bases, with 17 bases between the two germline ends. Germline V lookup: CDR1 SGHRS, CDR2 YFSETQ. This CDR3 is CASSAALGGSTEAFF. Here the CDR3 DNA reads TGCGCCAGCAGCGCGGCCCTTGGGGGTAGCACTGAAGCTTTCTTT.

This clonotype was seen only a few times. The DNA for the CDR3 is TGCGCCAGCAGCGCGGGACAGGGGCGTGAGACCCAGTACTTC. Encoded protein: CASSAGQGRETQYF. This sequence joins TRBV5-1 and TRBJ2-5, with TRBD1 identical over 10 bases. Germline V gene data show CDR1 as SGHRS and CDR2 as YFSETQ. The CDR3 is 14 amino acids. V lost 4 bases, J lost 5 bases, and 5 bases stayed unmatched.

This clonotype was counted a few times. This CDR3 is CSASPPSLAYSYEQYF. The CDR3 DNA follows: TGCAGTGCTAGTCCCCCAAGCTTGGCTTATTCTTACGAGCAGTACTTC. This sequence joins TRBV20-1 and TRBJ2-7; D is ambiguous. The ends were cut back, 3 bases at V and 4 bases at J, with 22 bases in the middle. Germline V gives CDR1 DFQATT, CDR2 SNEGSKA (reference sequence). CDR3 size: 16 residues.

In regard to this clonotype: Since a much larger clone is just one base distant, this may be a read error. J is TRBJ1-2 and V is TRBV29-1; 10 nucleotides line up with TRBD1. The CDR3 consists of 13 residues. From germline, CDR1 is SQVTM and CDR2 ANQGSEA. This CDR3 reads CSTRQGAGYDYTF. As DNA, the CDR3 is TGCAGCACTCGACAGGGGGCAGGTTATGACTACACCTTC. Complete variable domain (other parts from reference TRBV29-1 and TRBJ1-2): SAVISQKPSRDICQRGTSLTIQCQVDSQVTMMFWYRQQPGQSLTLIATANQGSEATYESGFVIDKFPISRPNLTFSTLTVSNMSPEDSSIYLCSTRQGAGYDYTFGSGTRLTVV.

This clonotype was detected a few times. The rearrangement uses TRBV6-2 or TRBV6-3 and TRBJ2-1; 10 bases line up with TRBD1. V trimming: 6 bases; J trimming: 2 bases; junction bases outside the gene matches: 7. Germline lookup yields CDR1 MNHEY and CDR2 SVGEGT. The CDR3 extends over 16 amino acids. CDR3 region: CASSATGTGAYNEQFF. The CDR3, as DNA: TGTGCCAGCAGCGCGACCGGGACAGGGGCCTACAATGAGCAGTTCTTC.

This clonotype turned up a few times. This chain connects TRBV6-6 to TRBJ2-5; 7 bases map to TRBD1. The CDR3 totals 16 residues. CDR1 is MNHNY, CDR2 SVGAGI, per germline (reference sequence). V gave up 0 bases and J gave up 5 bases; unmatched junction bases: 9. CDR3 sequence reads: CASSYSLTGSPETQYF. The CDR3 DNA reads TGTGCCAGCAGTTACTCGTTGACAGGGTCGCCCGAGACCCAGTACTTC.

About this clonotype: At one end the junction does not follow the germline gene, possibly because of a read error. This sequence joins TRBV5-5 and TRBJ2-2; unclear D gene. Germline V gene sequence: CDR1 SGHKS, CDR2 YYEKEE (reference sequence). This CDR3 has 13 residues. The CDR3 sequence is CARSLVVTGELFF. The CDR3 DNA sequence: TGTGCCAGAAGCTTGGTAGTCACCGGGGAGCTGTTTTTT. Complete variable domain (other parts from reference TRBV5-5 and TRBJ2-2): DAGVTQSPTHLIKTRGQQVTLRCSPISGHKSVSWYQQVLGQGPQFIFQYYEKEERGRGNFPDRFSARQFPNYSSELNVNALLLGDSALYLCARSLVVTGELFFGEGSRLTVL.

The J gene is TRBJ1-6, the V gene TRBV5-1, with TRBD1 matching over 8 bases. The CDR3 is made up of 16 amino acids. J was trimmed by 8 bases and V by 5 bases; bases with no gene match: 12. The V gene's germline CDR1 is SGHRS and CDR2 YFSETQ. Here the CDR3 reads CASSLPAGTGDSPLHF. As DNA, the CDR3 is TGCGCCAGCAGTCTACCAGCCGGGACAGGAGATTCACCCCTCCACTTT.